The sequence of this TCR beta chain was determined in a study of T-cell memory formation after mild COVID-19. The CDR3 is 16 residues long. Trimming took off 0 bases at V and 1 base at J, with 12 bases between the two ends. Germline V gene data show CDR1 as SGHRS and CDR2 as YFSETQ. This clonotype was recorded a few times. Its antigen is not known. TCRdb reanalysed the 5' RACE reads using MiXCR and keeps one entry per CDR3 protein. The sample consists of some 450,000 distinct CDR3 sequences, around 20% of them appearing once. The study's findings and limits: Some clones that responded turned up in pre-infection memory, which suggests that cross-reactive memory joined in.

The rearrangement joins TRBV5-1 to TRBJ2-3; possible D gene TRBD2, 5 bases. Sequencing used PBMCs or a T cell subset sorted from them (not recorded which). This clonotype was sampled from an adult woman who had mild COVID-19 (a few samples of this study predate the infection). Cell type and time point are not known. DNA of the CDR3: TGCGCCAGCAGCTTGGACCCTACTAGAGGCACAGATACGCAGTATTTT. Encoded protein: CASSLDPTRGTDTQYF.